The TCR beta chain described here comes from a study of T-cell reconstitution after alpha-beta-depleted transplantation in children. This clonotype was recorded many times. Unique molecular identifiers were built into the TCRbeta library. A single record per CDR3 protein comes from TCRdb applying MiXCR to the PCR reads. The profile shows 900,000 or so distinct CDR3 sequences, 15% to 20% of them singletons. The CDR3 is 14 residues long. V was trimmed by 3 bases and J by 5 bases, leaving 12 bases between them. Per the germline V gene, CDR1 is KGHDR and CDR2 is SFDVKD. Sequenced here: PBMCs, mostly from graft donor cells, sampled 360 days after TCRalphabeta/CD19-depleted stem cell transplant. The TCR originated in a male patient between 10 and 17 years old who had a stem cell transplant for acute lymphoblastic leukemia, so the T cells may come from the graft donor. This chain connects TRBV24-1 to TRBJ2-5; D gene ambiguous. Here the CDR3 reads CATSDRIPTETQYF. CDR3 nucleotide sequence: TGTGCCACCAGTGATCGGATACCCACGGAGACCCAGTACTTC.